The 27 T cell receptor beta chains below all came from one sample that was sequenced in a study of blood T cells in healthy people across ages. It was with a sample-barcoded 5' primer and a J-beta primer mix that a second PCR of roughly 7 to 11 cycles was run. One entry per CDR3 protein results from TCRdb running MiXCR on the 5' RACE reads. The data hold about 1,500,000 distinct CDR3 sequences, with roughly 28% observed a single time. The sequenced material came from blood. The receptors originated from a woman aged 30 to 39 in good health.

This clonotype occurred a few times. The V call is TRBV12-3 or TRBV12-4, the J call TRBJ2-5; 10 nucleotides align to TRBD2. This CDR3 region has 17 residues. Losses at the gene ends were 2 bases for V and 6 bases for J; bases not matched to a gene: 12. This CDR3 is CASSLSFLSSGGKTQYF. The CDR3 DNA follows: TGTGCCAGCAGTTTAAGCTTTTTGTCTAGCGGGGGTAAGACCCAGTACTTC.

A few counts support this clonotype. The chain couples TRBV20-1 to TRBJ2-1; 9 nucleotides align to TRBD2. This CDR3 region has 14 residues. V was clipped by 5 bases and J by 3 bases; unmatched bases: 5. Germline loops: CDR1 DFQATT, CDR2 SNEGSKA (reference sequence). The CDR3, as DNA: TGCAGTGCTCCCATAGCGGGGGACTACAATGAGCAGTTCTTC. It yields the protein CSAPIAGDYNEQFF.

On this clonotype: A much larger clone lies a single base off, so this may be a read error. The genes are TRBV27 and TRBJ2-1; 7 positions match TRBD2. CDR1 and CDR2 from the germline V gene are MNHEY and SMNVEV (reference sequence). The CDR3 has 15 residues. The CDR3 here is CASRAPGGAYNKQFF. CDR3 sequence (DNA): TGTGCCAGCAGGGCCCCGGGGGGAGCCTACAATAAGCAGTTCTTC.

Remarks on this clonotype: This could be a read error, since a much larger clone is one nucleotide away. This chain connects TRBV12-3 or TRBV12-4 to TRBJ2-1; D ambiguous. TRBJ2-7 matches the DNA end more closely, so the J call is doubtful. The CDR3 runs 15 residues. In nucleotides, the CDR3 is TGTGCCAGCTCCCGGCCGGTGAGCTCCTACAATGAGCAGTACTTC. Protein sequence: CASSRPVSSYNEQYF.

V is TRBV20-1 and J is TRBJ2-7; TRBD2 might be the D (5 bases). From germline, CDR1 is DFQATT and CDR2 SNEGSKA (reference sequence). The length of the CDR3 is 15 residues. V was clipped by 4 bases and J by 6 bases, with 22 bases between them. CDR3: CSAKSTRIISGEQYF. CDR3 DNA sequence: TGCAGTGCTAAGAGCACTAGGATAATTTCAGGCGAGCAGTACTTC.

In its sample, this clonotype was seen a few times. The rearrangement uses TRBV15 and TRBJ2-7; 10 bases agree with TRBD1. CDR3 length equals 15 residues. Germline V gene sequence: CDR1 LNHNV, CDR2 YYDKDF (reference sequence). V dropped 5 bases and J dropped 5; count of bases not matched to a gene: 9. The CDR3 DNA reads TGTGCCACCAGCGGATTCGACAGGGGGCCCAACGAGCAGTACTTC. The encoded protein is CATSGFDRGPNEQYF.

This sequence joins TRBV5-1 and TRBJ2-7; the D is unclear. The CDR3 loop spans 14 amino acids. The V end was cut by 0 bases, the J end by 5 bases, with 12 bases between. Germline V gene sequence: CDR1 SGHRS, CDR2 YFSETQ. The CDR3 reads CASSLAGPPDEQYF. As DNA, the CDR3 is TGCGCCAGCAGCTTGGCCGGTCCCCCGGACGAGCAGTACTTC. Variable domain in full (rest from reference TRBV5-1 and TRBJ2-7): KAGVTQTPRYLIKTRGQQVTLSCSPISGHRSVSWYQQTPGQGLQFLFEYFSETQRNKGNFPGRFSGRQFSNSRSEMNVSTLELGDSALYLCASSLAGPPDEQYFGPGTRLTVT.

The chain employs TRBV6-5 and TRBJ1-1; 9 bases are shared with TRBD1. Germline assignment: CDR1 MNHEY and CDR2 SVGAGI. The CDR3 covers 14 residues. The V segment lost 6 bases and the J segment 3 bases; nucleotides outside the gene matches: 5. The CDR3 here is CASSRDRVYTEAFF. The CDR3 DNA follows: TGTGCCAGCAGCCGGGACAGGGTGTACACTGAAGCTTTCTTT.

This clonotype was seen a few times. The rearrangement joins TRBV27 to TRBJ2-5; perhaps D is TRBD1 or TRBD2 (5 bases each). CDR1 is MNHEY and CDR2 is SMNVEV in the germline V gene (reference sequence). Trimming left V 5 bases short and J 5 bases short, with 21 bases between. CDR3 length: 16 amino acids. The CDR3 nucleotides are TGTGCCAGCAGTCACCACCCGACGGCCGGGGCGGAGACCCAGTACTTC. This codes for CASSHHPTAGAETQYF.

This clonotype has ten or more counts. The CDR3 sequence is CSVEPPGGSPYEQYF. The CDR3 DNA is TGCAGCGTTGAACCCCCCGGAGGGAGCCCCTACGAGCAGTACTTC. The genes are TRBV29-1 and TRBJ2-7, with D perhaps TRBD2 (6 bases). The germline V and J ends were trimmed by 2 bases and 2 bases, with 16 bases remaining between them. The CDR3 spans 15 residues. CDR1 and CDR2 (germline): SQVTM, ANQGSEA.

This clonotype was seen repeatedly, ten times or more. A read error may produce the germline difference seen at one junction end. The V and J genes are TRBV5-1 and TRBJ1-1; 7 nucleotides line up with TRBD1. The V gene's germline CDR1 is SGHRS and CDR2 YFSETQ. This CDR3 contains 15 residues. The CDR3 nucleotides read TGTGCCAGCAGTCTTACCGGGACAGCCAACACTGAAGCTTTCTTT. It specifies CASSLTGTANTEAFF.

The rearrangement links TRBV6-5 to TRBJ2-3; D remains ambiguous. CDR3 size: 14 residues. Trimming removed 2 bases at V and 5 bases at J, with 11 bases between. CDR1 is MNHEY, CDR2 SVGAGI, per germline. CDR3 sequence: CASSYVTNKDTQYF. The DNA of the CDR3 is TGTGCCAGCAGTTACGTCACCAACAAAGATACGCAGTATTTT.

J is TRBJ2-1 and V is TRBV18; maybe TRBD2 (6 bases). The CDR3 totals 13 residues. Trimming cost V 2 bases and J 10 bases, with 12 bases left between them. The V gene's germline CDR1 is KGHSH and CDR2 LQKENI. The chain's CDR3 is CASSPSRGWEQFF. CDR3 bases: TGTGCCAGCTCACCATCTCGGGGGTGGGAGCAGTTCTTC.

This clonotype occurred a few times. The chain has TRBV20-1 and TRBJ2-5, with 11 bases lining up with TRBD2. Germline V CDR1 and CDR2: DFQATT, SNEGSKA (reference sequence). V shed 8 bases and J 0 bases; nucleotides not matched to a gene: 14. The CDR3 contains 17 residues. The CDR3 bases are TGCAGTCCAGAGGGGATAGCGGGAGGGCAAAACCAAGAGACCCAGTACTTC. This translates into CSPEGIAGGQNQETQYF.

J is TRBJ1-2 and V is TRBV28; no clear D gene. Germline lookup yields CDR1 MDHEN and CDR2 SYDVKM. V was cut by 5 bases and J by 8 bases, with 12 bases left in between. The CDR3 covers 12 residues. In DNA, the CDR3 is TGTGCCAGCAGTCTGGCGAGGAAGGGCTACACCTTC. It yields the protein CASSLARKGYTF.

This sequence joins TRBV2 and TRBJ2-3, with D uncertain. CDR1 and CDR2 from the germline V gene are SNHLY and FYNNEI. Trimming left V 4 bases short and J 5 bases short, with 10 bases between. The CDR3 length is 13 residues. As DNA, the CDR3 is TGTGCCAGCAGTGCGGAACAGCTAGATACGCAGTATTTT. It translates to CASSAEQLDTQYF.

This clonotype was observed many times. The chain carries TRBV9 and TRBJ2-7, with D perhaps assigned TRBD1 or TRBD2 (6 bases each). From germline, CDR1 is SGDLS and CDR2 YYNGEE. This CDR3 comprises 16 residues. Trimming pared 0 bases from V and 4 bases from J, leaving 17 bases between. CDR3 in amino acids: CASSVAPTGGVYEQYF. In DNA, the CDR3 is TGTGCCAGCAGCGTAGCCCCGACAGGAGGGGTGTACGAGCAGTACTTC.

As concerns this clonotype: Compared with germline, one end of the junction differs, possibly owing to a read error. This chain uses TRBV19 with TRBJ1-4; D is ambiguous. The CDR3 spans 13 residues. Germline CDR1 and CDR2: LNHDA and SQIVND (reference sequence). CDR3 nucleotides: TGTGCCAGTAGGCGGGAGGCGAATGGAAAACTGTTTTTT. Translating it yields CASRREANGKLFF.

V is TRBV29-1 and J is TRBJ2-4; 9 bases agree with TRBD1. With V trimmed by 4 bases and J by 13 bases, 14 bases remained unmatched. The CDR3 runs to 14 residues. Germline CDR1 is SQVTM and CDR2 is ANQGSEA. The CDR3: CSVGQGGMLREQYF. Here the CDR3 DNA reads TGCAGCGTTGGACAGGGGGGAATGTTAAGGGAGCAGTACTTC.

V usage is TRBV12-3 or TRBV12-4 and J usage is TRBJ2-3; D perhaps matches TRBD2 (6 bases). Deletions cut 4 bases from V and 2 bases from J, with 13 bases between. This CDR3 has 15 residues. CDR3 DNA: TGTGCCAGCAGTTGGAGGGCGCGAAACACAGATACGCAGTATTTT. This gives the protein CASSWRARNTDTQYF.

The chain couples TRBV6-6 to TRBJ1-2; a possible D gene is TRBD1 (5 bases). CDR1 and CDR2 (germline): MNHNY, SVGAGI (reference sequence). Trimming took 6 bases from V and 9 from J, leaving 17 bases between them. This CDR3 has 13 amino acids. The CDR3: CASRLKGPGSYTF. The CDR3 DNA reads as TGTGCCAGCAGGCTGAAGGGGCCGGGAAGCTACACCTTC.

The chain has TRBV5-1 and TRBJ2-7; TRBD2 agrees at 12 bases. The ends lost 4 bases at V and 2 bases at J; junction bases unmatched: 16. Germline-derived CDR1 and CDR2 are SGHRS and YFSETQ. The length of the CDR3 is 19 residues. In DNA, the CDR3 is TGCGCCAGCAGCCGCGGACTAGCGGGGTTACCCCAGGTTCCCTACGAGCAGTACTTC. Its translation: CASSRGLAGLPQVPYEQYF.

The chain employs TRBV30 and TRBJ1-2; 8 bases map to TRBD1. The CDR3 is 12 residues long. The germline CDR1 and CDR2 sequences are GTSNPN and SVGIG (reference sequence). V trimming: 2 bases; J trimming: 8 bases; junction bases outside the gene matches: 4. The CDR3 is CAWSKSGGGYTF. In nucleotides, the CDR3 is TGTGCCTGGAGTAAATCAGGGGGCGGCTACACCTTC.

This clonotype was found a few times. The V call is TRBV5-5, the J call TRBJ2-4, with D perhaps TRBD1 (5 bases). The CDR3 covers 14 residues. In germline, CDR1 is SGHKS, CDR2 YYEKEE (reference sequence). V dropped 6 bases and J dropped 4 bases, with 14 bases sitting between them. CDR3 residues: CASTLDQGKNIQYF. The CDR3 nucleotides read TGTGCCAGCACACTTGACCAGGGAAAAAACATTCAGTACTTC. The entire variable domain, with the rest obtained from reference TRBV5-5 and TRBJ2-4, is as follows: DAGVTQSPTHLIKTRGQQVTLRCSPISGHKSVSWYQQVLGQGPQFIFQYYEKEERGRGNFPDRFSARQFPNYSSELNVNALLLGDSALYLCASTLDQGKNIQYFGAGTRLSVL.

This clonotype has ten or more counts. In DNA form, the CDR3 reads TGTGCCAGCAGTGCGAGGGCGGCTGAAGAGACCCAGTACTTC. Translation: CASSARAAEETQYF. The rearrangement uses TRBV12-3 or TRBV12-4 and TRBJ2-5; D is possibly TRBD2 (5 bases). Between the trimmed V and J ends, which lost 5 bases and 3 bases, there was a span of 13 bases. The CDR3 loop spans 14 amino acids.

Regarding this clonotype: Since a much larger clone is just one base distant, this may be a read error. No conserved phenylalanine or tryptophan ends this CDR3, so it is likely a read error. The CDR3 loop reads CSARDGGLAGVYEQYL. DNA for the CDR3: TGCAGTGCTAGAGATGGAGGACTAGCGGGAGTCTACGAGCAGTACTTG. This chain joins TRBV20-1 and TRBJ2-7; 13 nucleotides line up with TRBD2. Germline lookup yields CDR1 DFQATT and CDR2 SNEGSKA (reference sequence). The CDR3 extends over 16 amino acids. Trimming at V came to 0 bases and at J to 3 bases, leaving 5 bases not matched to a gene.

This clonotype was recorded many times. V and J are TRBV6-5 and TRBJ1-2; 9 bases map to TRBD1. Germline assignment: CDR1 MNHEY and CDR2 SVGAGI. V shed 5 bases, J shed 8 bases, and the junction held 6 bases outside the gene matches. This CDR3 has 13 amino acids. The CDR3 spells CASSGDRAGGYTF. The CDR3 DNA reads TGTGCCAGCAGTGGGGACAGGGCTGGAGGCTACACCTTC.